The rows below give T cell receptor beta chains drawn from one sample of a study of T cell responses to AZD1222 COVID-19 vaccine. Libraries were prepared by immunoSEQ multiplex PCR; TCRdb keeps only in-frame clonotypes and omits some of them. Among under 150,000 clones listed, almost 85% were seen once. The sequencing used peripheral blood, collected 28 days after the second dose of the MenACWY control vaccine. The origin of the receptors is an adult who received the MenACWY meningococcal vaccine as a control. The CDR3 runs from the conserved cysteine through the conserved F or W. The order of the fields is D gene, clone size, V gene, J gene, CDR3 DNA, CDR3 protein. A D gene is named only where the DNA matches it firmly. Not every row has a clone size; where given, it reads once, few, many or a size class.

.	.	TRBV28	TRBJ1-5	TGTGCCAGCCCCTCGGCAGGCAGGGAGATCTTGGGCAATCAGCCCCAGCATTTT	CASPSAGREILGNQPQHF
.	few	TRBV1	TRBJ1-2	TGCACCAGCAGCCATGGGGTGGATTTGGACTATGGCTACACCTTC	CTSSHGVDLDYGYTF
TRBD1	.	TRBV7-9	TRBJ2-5	TGTGCCAGCAGCTCCCCTCGACAGGGGGTAAGAGAGACCCAGTACTTC	CASSSPRQGVRETQYF
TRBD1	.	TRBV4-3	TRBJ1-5	TGCGCCAGCAGCCAAGATTTACAGGGGTGGCAGCCCCAGCATTTT	CASSQDLQGWQPQHF
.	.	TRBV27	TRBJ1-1	TGTGCCAGCAGTCGCGGACGTAACACTGAAGCTTTCTTT	CASSRGRNTEAFF
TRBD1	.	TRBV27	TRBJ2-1	TGTGCCAGCAGTTTAGTGGACAGGAGGAAGGGTGAGCAGTTCTTC	CASSLVDRRKGEQFF
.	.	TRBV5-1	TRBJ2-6	TGCGCCAGCCGACGGGGGACGGACGGCTCTGGGGCCAACGTCCTGACTTTC	CASRRGTDGSGANVLTF
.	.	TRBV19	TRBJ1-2	TGTGCCAGTAGTATAAGAGGGGCCGGCAGAGGCTACACCTTC	CASSIRGAGRGYTF
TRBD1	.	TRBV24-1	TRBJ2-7	TGTGCCACCAGTCGGACAGGAGCCTACGAGCAGTACTTC	CATSRTGAYEQYF
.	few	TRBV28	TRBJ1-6	TGTGCCAGCAGTCCCTTGGGACCGACTAATTCACCCCTCCACTTT	CASSPLGPTNSPLHF
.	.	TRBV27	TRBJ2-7	TGTGCCAGCAGTTCTCAACCCTCCTACGAGCAGTACTTC	CASSSQPSYEQYF
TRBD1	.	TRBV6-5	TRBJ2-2	TGTGCCAGCAGTTACAGGACAGGGCCCACCGGGGAGCTGTTTTTT	CASSYRTGPTGELFF
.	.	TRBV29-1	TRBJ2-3	TGCAGCGTTGATAGACGTGTGGCCCTAATGCGGAAAGATACGCAGTATTTT	CSVDRRVALMRKDTQYF
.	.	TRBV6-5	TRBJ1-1	TGTGCCAGCAGTTACTCGTTCAGGGGAGAAGCTTTCTTT	CASSYSFRGEAFF
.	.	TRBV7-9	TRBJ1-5	TGTGCCAGCAGCTCGAACAGAGTCGGACAGCCCCAGCATTTT	CASSSNRVGQPQHF
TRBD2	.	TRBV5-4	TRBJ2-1	TGTGCCAGCAGCTCGCCCTCAGGGAGGGGCGATGAGCAGTTCTTC	CASSSPSGRGDEQFF
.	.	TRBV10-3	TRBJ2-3	TGTGCCATCAGTGAGGCCTCAACGCAGTATTTT	CAISEASTQYF
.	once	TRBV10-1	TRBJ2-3	TGCGCCAGCAGTGAGTCAGGGCCAGATACGCAGTATTTT	CASSESGPDTQYF
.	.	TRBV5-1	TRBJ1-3	TGCGCCAGCAGCCCGGCCCGGGCCTACTCTGGAAACACCATATATTTT	CASSPARAYSGNTIYF
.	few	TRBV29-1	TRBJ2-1	TGCAGCGTTGAAGCCACCGGGTCCAGGACTCGCAATGAGCAGTTCTTC	CSVEATGSRTRNEQFF
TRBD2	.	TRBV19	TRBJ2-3	TGTGCCAGTAGTATAGCCCTAGCGGGAGGGCCCACAGATACGCAGTATTTT	CASSIALAGGPTDTQYF
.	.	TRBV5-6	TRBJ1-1	TGTGCCAGCAGCTTGAAGGTGGGAGTGAACACTGAAGCTTTCTTT	CASSLKVGVNTEAFF
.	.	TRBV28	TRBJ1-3	TGTGCCAGCAGTTTGCAGGGTTACTCTGGAAACACCATATATTTT	CASSLQGYSGNTIYF
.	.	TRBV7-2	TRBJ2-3	TGTGCCAGCAGCTCATTGGGGCGTAGCACAGATACGCAGTATTTT	CASSSLGRSTDTQYF
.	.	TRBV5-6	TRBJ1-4	TGTGCCAGCAGCTTCCTGGGTGAAAAACTGTTTTTT	CASSFLGEKLFF
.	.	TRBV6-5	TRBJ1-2	TGTGCCAGCAGTTACTCCGGTAGGGTTACCTATGGCTACACCTTC	CASSYSGRVTYGYTF
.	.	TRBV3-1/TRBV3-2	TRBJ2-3	TGTGCCAGCAGCCAGCGGGCGAGAACTAGCACAGATACGCAGTATTTT	CASSQRARTSTDTQYF
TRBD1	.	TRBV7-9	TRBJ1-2	TGTGCCAGCAGCTTCGGACAGGCTGCCTATGGCTACACCTTC	CASSFGQAAYGYTF
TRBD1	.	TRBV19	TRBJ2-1	TGTGCCAGTAGTACCTATCGGACAGGGGCGGACAATGAGCAGTTCTTC	CASSTYRTGADNEQFF
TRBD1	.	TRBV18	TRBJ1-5	TGTGCCAGCTCACCAGGGACAGGGGGCCATCAGCCCCAGCATTTT	CASSPGTGGHQPQHF
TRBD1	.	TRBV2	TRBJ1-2	TGTGCCAGCAGTGGACAGGGTAACTATGGCTACACCTTC	CASSGQGNYGYTF
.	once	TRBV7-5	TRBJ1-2	TGTGTCAGAAGCTTAGCAAGGTGCCCTGGGGGAGTGCGCTATGGCTACACCTTC	CVRSLARCPGGVRYGYTF
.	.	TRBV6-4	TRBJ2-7	TGTGCCAGCCCTCTAATCGAGTGGGATTCTTACTACGAGCAGTACTTC	CASPLIEWDSYYEQYF
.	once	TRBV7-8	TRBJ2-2	TGTGCCAGCAGCTTACTCTTGTGGAGCGTTTCGAACACCGGGGAGCTGTTTTTT	CASSLLLWSVSNTGELFF
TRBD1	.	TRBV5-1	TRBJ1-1	TGCGCCAGCAGCTTGGAACAGGGGGCGGCTGAAGCTTTCTTT	CASSLEQGAAEAFF
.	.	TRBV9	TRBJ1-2	TGTGCCAGCAGCGCCGAACCGGGACGGAACTATGGCTACACCTTC	CASSAEPGRNYGYTF
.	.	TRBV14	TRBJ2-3	TGTGCCAGCAGCCAAGGTAGTCCGTTCCTACTCGTCGGAGATACGCAGTATTTT	CASSQGSPFLLVGDTQYF
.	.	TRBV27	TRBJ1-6	TGTGCCAGCAGTTTAGGGTTAAGCTCCTATAATTCACCCCTCCACTTT	CASSLGLSSYNSPLHF
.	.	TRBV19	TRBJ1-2	TGTGCCAGTAGACCGGGAGCTCCAATATATGGCTACACCTTC	CASRPGAPIYGYTF
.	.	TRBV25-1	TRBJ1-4	TGTGCCAGCAGCCTCCCCTCCGGGAATTCCTTGGGAAAACTGTTTTTT	CASSLPSGNSLGKLFF
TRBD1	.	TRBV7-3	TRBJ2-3	TGTGCCAGCAGCTTAACGGTGGACAGGGGAACAGATACGCAGTATTTT	CASSLTVDRGTDTQYF
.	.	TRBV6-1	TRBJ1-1	TGTGCCAGCAGTGAAGCAGGCGTTTATGAAGCTTTCTTT	CASSEAGVYEAFF
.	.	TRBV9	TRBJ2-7	TGTGCCAGCAGCGTAGCCGGTGGTAACTACGAGCAGTACTTC	CASSVAGGNYEQYF
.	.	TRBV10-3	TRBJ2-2	TGTGCCATCAGTGGGACAAAGAACACCGGGGAGCTGTTTTTT	CAISGTKNTGELFF